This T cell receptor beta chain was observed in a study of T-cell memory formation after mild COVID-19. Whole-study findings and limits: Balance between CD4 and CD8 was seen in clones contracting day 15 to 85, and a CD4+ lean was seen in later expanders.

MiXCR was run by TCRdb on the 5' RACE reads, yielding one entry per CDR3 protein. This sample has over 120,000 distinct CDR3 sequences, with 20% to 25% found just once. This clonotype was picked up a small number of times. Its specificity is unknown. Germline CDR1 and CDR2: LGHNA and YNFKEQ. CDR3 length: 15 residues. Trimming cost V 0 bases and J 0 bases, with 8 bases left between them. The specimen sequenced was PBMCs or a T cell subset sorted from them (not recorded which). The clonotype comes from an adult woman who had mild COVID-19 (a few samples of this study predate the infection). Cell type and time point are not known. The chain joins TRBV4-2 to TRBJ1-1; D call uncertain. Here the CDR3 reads CASSQDPSMNTEAFF. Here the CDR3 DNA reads TGTGCCAGCAGCCAAGATCCGTCAATGAACACTGAAGCTTTCTTT.